This T cell receptor (beta chain) was observed in a study of Ad26.COV2.S vaccination and SARS-CoV-2 variants. Overall study: Donor was assigned to the Ad26.COV2.S arm of trial COV1001.

Documented treatment: around 19 received Ad26.COV2.S at low or high dose, single or two shots; 5 received placebo; per-sample allocation not given. The investigators took samples on day 63 after the first vaccine or placebo injection. Here immunoSEQ multiplex PCR was the method, and the copy in TCRdb shows in-frame clones only, minus some. The sample has about 420,000 clones, roughly 90% seen once. The CDR3 covers 17 residues. Per germline, CDR1 SGHVS and CDR2 FQNEAQ. The V segment lost 5 bases and the J segment 5 bases; nucleotides outside the gene matches: 13. Points on this clone: The antigen remains unidentified.

Points from the study as a whole: Placebo recipients and vaccine recipients were similar in non-spike TCR breadth.

Sequencing used peripheral blood, obtained in a trial of Ad26.COV2.S vaccine versus placebo. The sequence was collected from a person aged 18 to 59 who received the Ad26.COV2.S COVID-19 vaccine or a placebo. The chain links TRBV7-8 to TRBJ2-4; 9 bases are shared with TRBD2. The CDR3 is CASSRPRVAGEQNIQYF. The CDR3, as DNA: TGTGCCAGCAGCCGGCCCCGGGTAGCGGGGGAGCAAAACATTCAGTACTTC. Supplemented by reference TRBV7-8 and TRBJ2-4, the full variable domain reads GAGVSQSPRYKVAKRGQDVALRCDPISGHVSLFWYQQALGQGPEFLTYFQNEAQLDKSGLPSDRFFAERPEGSVSTLKIQRTQQEDSAVYLCASSRPRVAGEQNIQYFGAGTRLSVL.